The 17 T cell receptor beta chains reported below all come from one sample, sequenced in a study of brain metastases from non-small cell lung cancer. Clones were read by immunoSEQ multiplex PCR, and TCRdb kept only the in-frame ones, dropping some. Of more than 14,000 clones listed, about four fifths are singletons. The sample taken for sequencing was primary lung tumor tissue. Receptor source: a donor aged 40 or over with non-small cell lung cancer.

V is TRBV7-3 and J is TRBJ1-1, with 10 positions matching TRBD1. This CDR3 spans 15 amino acids. Germline values: CDR1 SGHTA, CDR2 FQGTGA. V trimming: 6 bases; J trimming: 7 bases; junction bases outside the gene matches: 11. The CDR3 reads CASSLQPGTGVEAFF. The CDR3 region has the DNA TGTGCCAGCAGTCTCCAGCCCGGGACAGGGGTTGAAGCTTTCTTT.

By its share, this clone is medium-sized. V and J are TRBV6-5 and TRBJ1-1, with D possibly being TRBD1 (6 bases). Germline CDR1 reads MNHEY; CDR2 reads SVGAGI. The CDR3 consists of 15 residues. Trimming left V 6 bases short and J 0 bases short, with 14 bases between. The chain's CDR3 is CASRQKGGMNTEAFF. The CDR3 region has the DNA TGTGCCAGCAGACAAAAAGGGGGGATGAACACTGAAGCTTTCTTT.

The chain is built from TRBV27 and TRBJ2-3; D not resolved. The CDR3 has 15 amino acids. CDR1 is MNHEY and CDR2 is SMNVEV in the germline V gene (reference sequence). With 3 bases removed from V and 1 base from J, the gap between germline ends came to 11 bases. The CDR3 DNA reads TGTGCCAGCAGTTTCAGGCCCTCAGGCACAGATACGCAGTATTTT. It yields the protein CASSFRPSGTDTQYF.

As for this clone: Relative to the germline gene, one junction end is altered; a read error may explain this. This sequence joins TRBV6-6 and TRBJ1-2, with D tentatively TRBD1 (6 bases). Germline values: CDR1 MNHNY, CDR2 SVGAGI (reference sequence). This CDR3 spans 13 amino acids. Here the CDR3 reads CASSHSQGHGYTF. In nucleotides, the CDR3 is TGTGCCAGCAGTCACTCACAGGGCCATGGCTACACCTTC.

V usage is TRBV4-2 and J usage is TRBJ1-6, with D maybe TRBD1 (6 bases). In germline, CDR1 is LGHNA, CDR2 YNFKEQ. The CDR3 length is 14 residues. The V end was cut by 1 base, the J end by 14 bases, with 15 bases between. CDR3 sequence reads: CASSQGTAGVTLHF. CDR3 nucleotide sequence: TGTGCCAGCAGCCAAGGGACAGCCGGAGTGACCCTCCACTTT.

V and J are TRBV30 and TRBJ1-5; D unresolved. CDR3 length: 16 residues. V gave up 0 bases and J gave up 9 bases, with 21 bases separating them. The germline V gene encodes CDR1 GTSNPN and CDR2 SVGIG (reference sequence). The CDR3 DNA reads TGTGCCTGGAGTGTAGGTTTGGTGACGGGCCCATGGCCCCAGCATTTT. This encodes CAWSVGLVTGPWPQHF.

V gene TRBV7-2 combines with J gene TRBJ2-2; 9 bases line up with TRBD1. Losses at the gene ends were 4 bases for V and 2 bases for J; bases not matched to a gene: 5. The CDR3 is 16 residues long. The germline V gene encodes CDR1 SGHTA and CDR2 FQGNSA. CDR3 sequence (DNA): TGTGCCAGCAGCTCCAGGGGACAGGGAAACACCGGGGAGCTGTTTTTT. It encodes CASSSRGQGNTGELFF. Using reference TRBV7-2 and TRBJ2-2 for the parts outside the CDR3, the full variable domain is GAGVSQSPSNKVTEKGKDVELRCDPISGHTALYWYRQSLGQGLEFLIYFQGNSAPDKSGLPSDRFSAERTGGSVSTLTIQRTQQEDSAVYLCASSSRGQGNTGELFFGEGSRLTVL.

The V gene is TRBV7-2, the J gene TRBJ1-1, with TRBD1 as a possible D gene (5 bases). This CDR3 is 15 amino acids long. V shed 3 bases and J shed 10 bases, with 21 bases lying between them. Germline values: CDR1 SGHTA, CDR2 FQGNSA. The DNA of the CDR3 is TGTGCCAGCAGCTTGGGGCAGGGAGGACTTACAGGAGCTTTCTTT. It translates to CASSLGQGGLTGAFF.

V is TRBV5-1 and J is TRBJ1-1, with a possible D match to TRBD1 (5 bases). The CDR3 length is 14 residues. The germline V and J ends were trimmed by 2 bases and 5 bases, with 13 bases remaining between them. Germline-derived CDR1 and CDR2 are SGHRS and YFSETQ. CDR3 nucleotide sequence: TGCGCCAGCAGCTTATCTGGGGGTCAGACTGAAGCTTTCTTT. It specifies CASSLSGGQTEAFF.

This sequence joins TRBV6-5 and TRBJ1-1, with TRBD1 as a possible D gene (5 bases). Between the trimmed V and J ends, which lost 4 bases and 3 bases, there was a span of 12 bases. The CDR3 has 14 residues. Germline-derived CDR1 and CDR2 are MNHEY and SVGAGI. The CDR3 here is CASSLRGGYTEAFF. The DNA of the CDR3 is TGTGCCAGCAGTTTGAGGGGTGGGTACACTGAAGCTTTCTTT.

This clone was recorded only once. The chain is built from TRBV10-3 and TRBJ2-5, with a weak D call TRBD1 (6 bases). This CDR3 has 15 residues. CDR1 is ENHRY and CDR2 is SYGVKD in the germline V gene. V gave up 8 bases and J gave up 2 bases, with 18 bases separating them. CDR3 coding DNA: TGTGCCATCGGGGGCGACCCACCGATTCAAGAGACCCAGTACTTC. It specifies CAIGGDPPIQETQYF.

The CDR3 region has the DNA TGTGCCAGTAGGCAGTCAGGGATCACCGGGGAGCTGTTTTTT. Its translation is CASRQSGITGELFF. V is TRBV19 and J is TRBJ2-2, with D perhaps TRBD1 (5 bases). In germline, CDR1 is LNHDA, CDR2 SQIVND (reference sequence). The CDR3 sequence is 14 residues long. Trimming stripped 6 bases from V and 4 bases from J, with 12 bases between.

The chain uses TRBV7-2 and TRBJ2-4; D remains unclear. Germline V lookup: CDR1 SGHTA, CDR2 FQGNSA. Between the trimmed V and J ends, which lost 5 bases and 0 bases, there was a span of 14 bases. This CDR3 spans 16 amino acids. For the CDR3, the DNA is TGTGCCAGCAGCCCAGCGCGGACCCTAGCCAAAAACATTCAGTACTTC. Its protein is CASSPARTLAKNIQYF.

The rearrangement links TRBV7-2 to TRBJ1-5, with TRBD1 matching over 10 bases. The CDR3 has 14 amino acids. CDR1 SGHTA and CDR2 FQGNSA come from the germline V gene. Germline trimming cut 3 bases from V and 4 bases from J; bases unmatched to any gene: 0. In nucleotides, the CDR3 is TGTGCCAGCAGCTTGGGACAGGGGAATCAGCCCCAGCATTTT. Protein sequence: CASSLGQGNQPQHF.

This chain links TRBV19 with TRBJ1-1, with TRBD1 matching 8 bases. The CDR3 runs to 16 residues. CDR1 and CDR2 (germline): LNHDA, SQIVND (reference sequence). V was pared by 4 bases and J by 3 bases, with 10 bases of the junction left unmatched. The CDR3 sequence is CASSTLRTGRDTEAFF. The CDR3 DNA reads TGTGCCAGTAGTACTCTACGGACAGGGAGGGACACTGAAGCTTTCTTT.

This chain joins TRBV6-1 and TRBJ1-6; tentatively, D is TRBD1 (6 bases). The CDR3 contains 13 residues. Trimming stripped 1 base from V and 11 bases from J, with 9 bases between. Germline CDR1 is MNHNS and CDR2 is SASEGT. The CDR3 nucleotides are TGTGCCAGCAGTGAAGAGGGGGGGCCACCCCTCCACTTT. Translation: CASSEEGGPPLHF.

V gene TRBV6-5 combines with J gene TRBJ1-1; D unresolved. Trimming cost V 6 bases and J 3 bases, with 14 bases left between them. Looked up from germline, CDR1 is MNHEY and CDR2 is SVGAGI. This CDR3 has 14 residues. The CDR3 nucleotides read TGTGCCAGCAGCCCCCCCGGCCGGGACACTGAAGCTTTCTTT. Translated, it gives CASSPPGRDTEAFF.